This T cell receptor (beta chain) was observed in a study of blood T cell repertoires in COVID-19. CDR1 SNHLY and CDR2 FYNNEI come from the germline V gene. The CDR3 contains 15 residues. V gave up 4 bases and J gave up 4 bases; unmatched junction bases: 8. Assay used: immunoSEQ multiplex PCR; TCRdb lists only in-frame clones, some missing. This sample has about 190,000 clones, with less than 85% found just once. The receptor was derived from a woman between 25 and 40 years old who had recovered from COVID-19. This chain uses TRBV2 with TRBJ2-7, with 9 bases fitting TRBD2. Sequenced material: PBMCs or T cells enriched from blood (not recorded which). CDR3 region: CASSATGTSSYEQYF. The DNA for the CDR3 is TGTGCCAGCAGTGCCACCGGGACTAGCAGTTACGAGCAGTACTTC. The full variable domain, its missing parts supplied by reference TRBV2 and TRBJ2-7, is EPEVTQTPSHQVTQMGQEVILRCVPISNHLYFYWYRQILGQKVEFLVSFYNNEISEKSEIFDDQFSVERPDGSNFTLKIRSTKLEDSAMYFCASSATGTSSYEQYFGPGTRLTVT.